The present T cell receptor beta chain was sequenced within a study of a mutant IDH1 vaccine in newly diagnosed glioma. As for the study in general: Vaccination began 4-6 weeks post radiotherapy alone, or with temozolomide cycles. The sex distribution of treated patients was 62.5% male and around 40% female, with a mean age of roughly 40 years. Prior therapy was radiotherapy, temozolomide, or both; most received both.

As to time point: week 5, during vaccination. The investigators gave 300 ug of mutant IDH1 20-mer peptide in each vaccine dose, together with topical imiquimod. Broader study findings: Pseudoprogression appears to have had no connection to changes in top peripheral T cell clonotypes.

About this clone: Its antigen is undetermined.

The protocol was immunoSEQ multiplex PCR, while the TCRdb copy is restricted to in-frame clones and leaves out a portion. The table shows 35,000 or so clones, with approximately 80% occurring only once. This receptor was taken from a man aged 25-40 years with glioma. Source: PBMCs, taken from a glioma patient whose treatment included an IDH1 peptide vaccine.

The CDR3: CASSPGEVTGELFF. The CDR3, as DNA: TGTGCCAGCAGTCCCGGGGAGGTAACCGGGGAGCTGTTTTTT. This chain joins TRBV28 and TRBJ2-2, with a possible D match to TRBD2 (6 bases). CDR1 and CDR2 (germline): MDHEN, SYDVKM. Trimming removed 5 bases from V and 5 bases from J, with 12 bases in between. The CDR3 runs to 14 residues.